This TCR beta chain originates from a study of OX40 agonist ivuxolimab in advanced cancers. Measured with immunoSEQ multiplex PCR; TCRdb has only the in-frame clones, and not every one. The sample lists about 60,000 clones, 81% occurring once. Study-wide results and limits: Partial responders at 0.1-3.0 mg/kg had among the lowest clonal expansion. Averaged across samples, CD8+ T cells carried more expanded clones than CD4+ did.

The CDR3 consists of 19 residues. The ends were cut back, 0 bases at V and 0 bases at J, with 18 bases in the middle. Germline V CDR1 and CDR2: SGHAT, FQNNGV. This clone was counted only a few times. Its antigen is unknown. This sequence originates from an adult with an advanced solid tumor such as melanoma, head and neck, liver or kidney cancer. The specimen comprised CD4+ or CD8+ T cells sorted from blood, sampled in a trial of the OX40 agonist ivuxolimab. V gene TRBV11-2 combines with J gene TRBJ2-1, with D possibly being TRBD2 (7 bases). CDR3 coding DNA: TGTGCCAGCAGCTTAGACGGCGGGGGCTTTTTAAGCTCCTACAATGAGCAGTTCTTC. This translates into CASSLDGGGFLSSYNEQFF.